Here is one T cell receptor (beta chain) with its context. This clonotype was counted only a few times. This receptor's antigen is unknown. Qualities for individual bases were not recorded, and no much larger clone is one base off. Stable Graves' hyperthyroidism was defined as the absence of progression to ophthalmopathy over 18 months of follow-up. Hyperthyroidism patients were aged 18 to 65 years and newly diagnosed, with disease duration of less than 2 months. Any patient with an uncontrolled infection, another autoimmune disease, pregnancy or lactation was excluded. Diagnoses were established on the basis of clinical symptoms, serum thyroxine and TRAb, thyroid ultrasound, and orbital computed tomography. Total RNA was extracted using Trizol reagent, and RNA quality was assessed on an Agilent 2100 Bioanalyzer. TCR beta CDR3 regions were amplified from RNA transcripts. For the first round of RT-PCR on the TCR CDR3, the HTBI primer set was used together with the Qiagen OneStep RT-PCR kit. The libraries were constructed in a second round of multiplex PCR and then size-selected and purified. Paired-end sequencing of the libraries was performed with 100 bp reads on an Illumina HiSeq2000. The study's processing was this. Raw data were processed with SOAPnuke, discarding reads with adapters, uncalled bases, mean Phred below 15, or no exact constant-primer or identifier match. COPE v1.2.5 was used to merge the high-quality paired reads, and each unique nucleotide sequence was defined as a clonotype. MiTCR v1.1 was used to align the clonotypes against IMGT TRBV, TRBD and TRBJ reference segments. Only V-J combinations with frequency above 0.0001, covering about 99% of repertoires, were analysed. A TCS score was defined as the ratio of F50 (clonal expansion) to E x V (chaos), with BLOSUM62-based TCRdist applied between CDR3 peptides within each V-J. Welch's t-statistics and random forest reduced 500 to 650 V-J features to 13, which were used in a naive Bayes classifier (R e1071). The Morisita-Horn index was used to measure how similar the thyroid and blood repertoires were. Using fastp trimming at Q25 and MiXCR clonotype assembly, TCRdb reanalyzed the public sequencing data and kept in-frame beta chains. Each entry is one CDR3 protein sequence, shown with its most common DNA and genes. The authors' filters were not applied to this entry. In this sample the table shows 530,000 or so distinct CDR3 sequences, 35% to 55% of which occur a single time. The ten largest clones take up about 7.8% of the sample.

V loses 6 bases, J loses 3 bases, and the germline ends lie 14 bases apart. The germline V gene yields KGHSH for CDR1 and LQKENI for CDR2. Including the terminal cysteine and phenylalanine, the CDR3 comprises 14 residues. Solely the CDR3 DNA is kept, with 42 bases framed from the first base. The data are from a study of T cells in Graves' hyperthyroidism and ophthalmopathy (dated by TCRdb to between 2017 and 2020). The study in broad terms: To identify distinguishing TCR V-J signatures, a discovery cohort of 90 to 100 patients was used, comprising approximately 40 with Graves' ophthalmopathy and around 57 with stable Graves' hyperthyroidism. The study also compared thyroid tissue and blood T-cell repertoires from 6 or 7 Graves' hyperthyroidism patients. After blood sampling, hyperthyroidism patients were treated with methimazole at a starting dose of 30 mg daily, and ophthalmopathy patients were treated with high-dose intravenous methylprednisolone. The 95 to 100 discovery patients were randomly divided into training and test sets at a 7:3 ratio. An independent validation cohort of 18 to 20 hyperthyroidism patients and 15 or so patients who later progressed to ophthalmopathy tested prospective prediction of ophthalmopathy. TCR Vbeta CDR3 sequencing of roughly 140 peripheral blood samples (43 ophthalmopathy, 75 to 85 hyperthyroidism and around 17 progressor patients) is reported in the paper. Study-wide findings and limitations: Sample size was not statistically predetermined, and investigators were not blinded to group allocation. In validation, progression to ophthalmopathy was predicted by the model with 70.59% sensitivity and 72% to 85% specificity, a median of 6.5 months before onset. Most expanded thyroid clonotypes (frequency above 0.001) were also found in blood, which suggests that blood repertoires may mirror thyroid immune responses. A model built on a 13 V-J signature distinguished ophthalmopathy from stable hyperthyroidism, reaching about 88% sensitivity and 81.08% specificity in cross-validation and 80%/75% in testing.

Material: peripheral blood or thyroid tissue (not recorded which). The sequence links TRBV18 to TRBJ1-1, with the D segment identity uncertain. The TCR originated in a woman aged 18-29 years with Graves' hyperthyroidism. The DNA reads TGTGCCAGCTCCCCGCAAAGACCCGACACTGAAGCTTTCTTT. Its coded protein is CASSPQRPDTEAFF.